This T cell receptor beta chain was documented in a study of radiation and T cells in renal cell carcinoma. About the study: Nephrectomy followed 15 Gy stereotactic body radiation by 4 weeks. The study, taken as a whole, reports: Top tumor clonotypes rose in blood 2 weeks post-radiation, then contracted.

Clones were sequenced by immunoSEQ multiplex PCR, and TCRdb holds only the in-frame ones, with some missing. The sample lists some 110,000 clones; roughly 80% were seen once. Time point denoted: baseline pretreatment blood. The treatment: 15 Gy SBRT to primary tumor, nephrectomy 4 weeks later. The count of this clone is one. Its matching antigen is unknown. Germline CDR1 and CDR2: SNHLY and FYNNEI. Deletions cut 5 bases from V and 7 bases from J, with 3 bases between. The CDR3 runs to 10 residues. V and J are TRBV2 and TRBJ1-3; the D is unclear. The TCR sequence derives from a woman in her sixties with renal cell carcinoma. Specimen: blood, collected from a patient whose treatment included radiotherapy and nephrectomy. The CDR3 is CASSFNTIYF. Written as DNA, the CDR3 is TGTGCCAGCAGTTTTAACACCATATATTTT.